These T cell receptor beta chains were read from a single sample in a study of blood T cells in healthy people across ages. TCRdb re-derived calls from the 5' RACE reads in MiXCR, one entry per CDR3 protein. The sample yields about 680,000 distinct CDR3 sequences, more than 40% seen once. Material for sequencing was blood. The receptors here all came from a woman between 55 and 75 years old in good health. CDR3s include the opening cysteine and the closing phenylalanine or tryptophan. The D gene is left open where the match is weak. Part of the rows lack a size; the others show once, few, many or a class for expanded clones.

TGCAGTGCTAGAGCCGGGACTAGCGGCAACAATGAGCAGTTCTTC	CSARAGTSGNNEQFF	few	TRBV20-1	TRBJ2-1	TRBD2
TGTGCCAGCAGCCTGGGACTAGCGGGAGGAGGGGGTGAGCAGTTCTTC	CASSLGLAGGGGEQFF	.	TRBV12-3/TRBV12-4	TRBJ2-1	TRBD2
TGCGCCAGCAGCCAAGATTACAGCGGGAGGGCCGCAGATACGCAGTATTTT	CASSQDYSGRAADTQYF	.	TRBV4-1	TRBJ2-3	TRBD2
TGCAGTGCTACCCCAGCAGGGACAAACTACGAGCAGTACTTC	CSATPAGTNYEQYF	.	TRBV20-1	TRBJ2-7	.
TGTGCCATCAGATCGGGAGTCATTGGGGAGACCCAGTACTTC	CAIRSGVIGETQYF	.	TRBV10-3	TRBJ2-5	.
TGTGCCAGCAGCCCCAATCTGAAAACTGAAGCTTTCTTT	CASSPNLKTEAFF	.	TRBV3-1	TRBJ1-1	.
TGCACCCAAAGCCAACTTCGAGATGAGCAGTTCTTC	CTQSQLRDEQFF	few	TRBV20-1	TRBJ2-1	.
TGTGCCATCAGTGAGGAGACAGGGGTATCCTACAATGAGCAGTTCTTC	CAISEETGVSYNEQFF	.	TRBV10-3	TRBJ2-1	TRBD1
TGTGCCAGCAGCTTAGTTCCGGGACACCAGCATTTT	CASSLVPGHQHF	.	TRBV7-2	TRBJ1-5	.
TGTGCCAGCACGAGGACTAGCGGGATGCAAGAGACCCAGTACTTC	CASTRTSGMQETQYF	few	TRBV12-3/TRBV12-4	TRBJ2-5	TRBD2
TGTGCCGGCAGTCCCGACAGGGGAGAGACCCAGTACTTC	CAGSPDRGETQYF	.	TRBV7-9	TRBJ2-5	TRBD1
TGTGCCAGCAGCCGCCCGGGACAGTACAATGAGCAGTACTTC	CASSRPGQYNEQYF	.	TRBV7-2	TRBJ2-7	TRBD1
TGCAGCGTGGGGGGGACAGGGGGTTACAATGAGCAGTTCTTC	CSVGGTGGYNEQFF	.	TRBV29-1	TRBJ2-1	TRBD1